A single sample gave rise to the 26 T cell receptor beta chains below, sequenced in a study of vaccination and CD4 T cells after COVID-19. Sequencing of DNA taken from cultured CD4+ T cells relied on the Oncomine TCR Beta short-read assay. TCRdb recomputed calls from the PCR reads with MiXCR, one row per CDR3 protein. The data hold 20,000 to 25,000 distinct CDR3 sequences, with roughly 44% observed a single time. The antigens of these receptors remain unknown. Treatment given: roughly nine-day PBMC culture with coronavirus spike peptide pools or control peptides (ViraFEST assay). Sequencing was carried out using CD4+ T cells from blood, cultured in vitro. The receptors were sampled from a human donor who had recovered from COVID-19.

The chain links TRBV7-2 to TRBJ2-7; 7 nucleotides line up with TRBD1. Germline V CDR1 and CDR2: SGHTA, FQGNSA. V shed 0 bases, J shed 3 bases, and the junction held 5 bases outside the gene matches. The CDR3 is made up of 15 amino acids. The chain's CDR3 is CASSLAPTGYYEQYF. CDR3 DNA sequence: TGTGCCAGCAGCTTAGCCCCGACAGGGTACTACGAGCAGTACTTC. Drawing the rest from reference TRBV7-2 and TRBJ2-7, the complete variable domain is GAGVSQSPSNKVTEKGKDVELRCDPISGHTALYWYRQSLGQGLEFLIYFQGNSAPDKSGLPSDRFSAERTGGSVSTLTIQRTQQEDSAVYLCASSLAPTGYYEQYFGPGTRLTVT.

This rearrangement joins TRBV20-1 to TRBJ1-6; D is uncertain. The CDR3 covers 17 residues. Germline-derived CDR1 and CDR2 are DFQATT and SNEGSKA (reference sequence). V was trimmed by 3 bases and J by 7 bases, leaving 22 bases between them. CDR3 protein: CSARRTVSYRENSPLHF. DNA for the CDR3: TGCAGTGCTAGGCGCACGGTCTCGTACAGAGAAAATTCACCCCTCCACTTT.

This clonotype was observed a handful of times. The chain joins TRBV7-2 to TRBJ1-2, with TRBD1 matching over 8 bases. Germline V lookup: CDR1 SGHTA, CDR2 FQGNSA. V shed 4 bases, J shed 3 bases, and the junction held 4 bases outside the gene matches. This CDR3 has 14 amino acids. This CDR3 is CASSSTGGYYGYTF. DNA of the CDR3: TGTGCCAGCAGCTCAACAGGGGGGTACTATGGCTACACCTTC.

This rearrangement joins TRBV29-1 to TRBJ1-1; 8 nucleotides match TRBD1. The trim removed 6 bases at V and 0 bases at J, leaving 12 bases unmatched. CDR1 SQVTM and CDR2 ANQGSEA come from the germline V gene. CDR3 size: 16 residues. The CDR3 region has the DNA TGCAGCGTGGACCCCGGGACAGGTCCCATGAACACTGAAGCTTTCTTT. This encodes CSVDPGTGPMNTEAFF. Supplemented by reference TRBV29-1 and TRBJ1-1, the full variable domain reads SAVISQKPSRDICQRGTSLTIQCQVDSQVTMMFWYRQQPGQSLTLIATANQGSEATYESGFVIDKFPISRPNLTFSTLTVSNMSPEDSSIYLCSVDPGTGPMNTEAFFGQGTRLTVV.

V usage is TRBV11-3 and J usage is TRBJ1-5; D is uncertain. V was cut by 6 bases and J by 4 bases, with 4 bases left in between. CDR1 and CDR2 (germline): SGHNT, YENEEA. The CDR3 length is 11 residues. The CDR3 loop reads CASSFNQPQHF. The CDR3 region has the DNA TGTGCCAGCAGTTTTAATCAGCCCCAGCATTTT.

As DNA, the CDR3 is TGTGCCAGTAGTGACCGGGACAACTATGGCTACACCTTC. Its translation: CASSDRDNYGYTF. The chain joins TRBV19 to TRBJ1-2; the D gene is possibly TRBD1 (5 bases). Germline lookup yields CDR1 LNHDA and CDR2 SQIVND (reference sequence). The length of the CDR3 is 13 residues. With 5 bases removed from V and 2 bases from J, the gap between germline ends came to 9 bases. Filled out from reference TRBV19 and TRBJ1-2, the complete variable domain reads DGGITQSPKYLFRKEGQNVTLSCEQNLNHDAMYWYRQDPGQGLRLIYYSQIVNDFQKGDIAEGYSVSREKKESFPLTVTSAQKNPTAFYLCASSDRDNYGYTFGSGTRLTVV.

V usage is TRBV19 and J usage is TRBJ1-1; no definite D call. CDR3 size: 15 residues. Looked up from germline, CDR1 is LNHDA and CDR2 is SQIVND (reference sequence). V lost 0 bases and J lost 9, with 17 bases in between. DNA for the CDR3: TGTGCCAGTAGTATAGATCTATCGGCCCGGGCAAAAGCTTTCTTT. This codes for CASSIDLSARAKAFF.

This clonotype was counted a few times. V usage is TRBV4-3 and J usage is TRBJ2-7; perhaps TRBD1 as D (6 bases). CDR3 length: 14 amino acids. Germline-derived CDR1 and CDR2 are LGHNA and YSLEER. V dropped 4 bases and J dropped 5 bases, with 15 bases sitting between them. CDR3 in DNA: TGCGCCAGCAGCCTTGAACAGGGTAACGACGAGCAGTACTTC. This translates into CASSLEQGNDEQYF.

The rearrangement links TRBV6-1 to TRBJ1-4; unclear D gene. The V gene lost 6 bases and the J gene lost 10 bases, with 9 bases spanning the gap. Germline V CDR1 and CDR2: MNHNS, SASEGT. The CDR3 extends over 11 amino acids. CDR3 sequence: CASRASRKLFF. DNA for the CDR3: TGTGCCAGCAGGGCGAGCCGAAAACTGTTTTTT.

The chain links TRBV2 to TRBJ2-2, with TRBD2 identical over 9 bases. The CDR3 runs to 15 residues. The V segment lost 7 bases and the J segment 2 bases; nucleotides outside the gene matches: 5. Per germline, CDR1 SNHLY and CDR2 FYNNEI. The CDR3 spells CASNRLAANTGELFF. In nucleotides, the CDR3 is TGTGCCAGCAATCGACTAGCGGCTAACACCGGGGAGCTGTTTTTT. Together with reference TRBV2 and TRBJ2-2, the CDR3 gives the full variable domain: EPEVTQTPSHQVTQMGQEVILRCVPISNHLYFYWYRQILGQKVEFLVSFYNNEISEKSEIFDDQFSVERPDGSNFTLKIRSTKLEDSAMYFCASNRLAANTGELFFGEGSRLTVL.

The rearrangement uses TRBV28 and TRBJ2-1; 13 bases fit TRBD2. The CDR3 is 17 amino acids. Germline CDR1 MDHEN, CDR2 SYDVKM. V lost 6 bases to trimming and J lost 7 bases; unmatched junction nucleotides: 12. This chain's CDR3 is CASSPTSGRAGGNEQFF. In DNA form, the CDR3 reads TGTGCCAGCAGCCCCACTAGCGGGAGGGCCGGTGGTAATGAGCAGTTCTTC.

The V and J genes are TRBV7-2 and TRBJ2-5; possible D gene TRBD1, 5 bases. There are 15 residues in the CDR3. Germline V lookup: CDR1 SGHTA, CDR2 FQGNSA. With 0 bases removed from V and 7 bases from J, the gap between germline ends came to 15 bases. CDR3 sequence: CASSLARWGLRTQYF. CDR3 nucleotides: TGTGCCAGCAGCTTAGCGCGTTGGGGCCTCAGGACCCAGTACTTC.

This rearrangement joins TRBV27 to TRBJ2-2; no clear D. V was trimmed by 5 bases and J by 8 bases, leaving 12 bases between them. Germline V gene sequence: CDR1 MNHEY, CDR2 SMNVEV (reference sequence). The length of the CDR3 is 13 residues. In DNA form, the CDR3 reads TGTGCCAGCAGTACAGATACACCGGGGGAGCTGTTTTTT. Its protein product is CASSTDTPGELFF.

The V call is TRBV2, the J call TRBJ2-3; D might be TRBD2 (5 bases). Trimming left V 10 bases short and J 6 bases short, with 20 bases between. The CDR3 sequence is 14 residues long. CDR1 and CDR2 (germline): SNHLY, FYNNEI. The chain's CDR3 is CATTPSGGQDTQYF. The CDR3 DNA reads TGTGCCACCACCCCCTCCGGCGGGCAGGATACGCAGTATTTT.

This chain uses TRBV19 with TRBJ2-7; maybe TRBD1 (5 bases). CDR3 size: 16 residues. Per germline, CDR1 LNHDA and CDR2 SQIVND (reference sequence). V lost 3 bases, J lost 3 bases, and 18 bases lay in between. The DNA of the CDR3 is TGTGCCAGTAGTATCGAGGTCAGGGCAGCCCTCTACGAGCAGTACTTC. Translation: CASSIEVRAALYEQYF. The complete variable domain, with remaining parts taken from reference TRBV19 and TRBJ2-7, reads DGGITQSPKYLFRKEGQNVTLSCEQNLNHDAMYWYRQDPGQGLRLIYYSQIVNDFQKGDIAEGYSVSREKKESFPLTVTSAQKNPTAFYLCASSIEVRAALYEQYFGPGTRLTVT.

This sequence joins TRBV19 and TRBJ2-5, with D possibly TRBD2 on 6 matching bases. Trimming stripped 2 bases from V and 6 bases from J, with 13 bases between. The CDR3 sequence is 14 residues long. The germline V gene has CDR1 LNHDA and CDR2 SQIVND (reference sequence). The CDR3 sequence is CASSISAGRQTQYF. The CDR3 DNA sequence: TGTGCCAGTAGTATAAGTGCGGGGAGGCAGACCCAGTACTTC.

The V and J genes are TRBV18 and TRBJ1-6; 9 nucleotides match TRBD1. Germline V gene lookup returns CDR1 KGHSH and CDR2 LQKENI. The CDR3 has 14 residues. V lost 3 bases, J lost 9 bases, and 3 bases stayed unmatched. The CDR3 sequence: CASSPGQGSSPLHF. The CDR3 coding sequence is TGTGCCAGCTCACCTGGACAGGGGAGTTCACCCCTCCACTTT.

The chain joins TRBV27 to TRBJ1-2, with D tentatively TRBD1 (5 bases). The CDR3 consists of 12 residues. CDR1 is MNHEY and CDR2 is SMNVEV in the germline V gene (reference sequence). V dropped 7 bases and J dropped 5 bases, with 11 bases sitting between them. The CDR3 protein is CASTNPGYGYTF. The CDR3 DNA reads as TGTGCCAGCACGAATCCAGGGTATGGCTACACCTTC.

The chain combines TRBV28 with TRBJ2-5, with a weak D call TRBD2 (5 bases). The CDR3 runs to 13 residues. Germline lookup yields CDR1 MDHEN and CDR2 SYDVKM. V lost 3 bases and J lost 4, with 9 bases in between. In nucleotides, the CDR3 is TGTGCCAGCAGTTTCGCGCGGGTAGAGACCCAGTACTTC. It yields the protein CASSFARVETQYF.

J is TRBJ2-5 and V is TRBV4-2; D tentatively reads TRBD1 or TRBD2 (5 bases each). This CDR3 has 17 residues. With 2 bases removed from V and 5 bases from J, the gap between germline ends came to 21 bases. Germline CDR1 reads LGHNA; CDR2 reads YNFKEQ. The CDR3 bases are TGTGCCAGCAGCCAAACTACGGGACCCACGGCGTGGGAGACCCAGTACTTC. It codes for CASSQTTGPTAWETQYF.

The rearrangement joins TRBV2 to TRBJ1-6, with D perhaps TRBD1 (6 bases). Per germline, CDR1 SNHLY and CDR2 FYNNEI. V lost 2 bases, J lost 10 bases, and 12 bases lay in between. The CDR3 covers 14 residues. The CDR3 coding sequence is TGTGCCAGCAGTGAAATGGACAGAGGGTCACCCCTCCACTTT. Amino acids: CASSEMDRGSPLHF.

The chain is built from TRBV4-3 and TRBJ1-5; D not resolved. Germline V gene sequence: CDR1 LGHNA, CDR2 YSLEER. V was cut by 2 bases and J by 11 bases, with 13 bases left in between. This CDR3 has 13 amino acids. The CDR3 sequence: CASSQRSETTQHF. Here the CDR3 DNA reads TGCGCCAGCAGCCAACGGTCCGAGACGACCCAGCATTTT.

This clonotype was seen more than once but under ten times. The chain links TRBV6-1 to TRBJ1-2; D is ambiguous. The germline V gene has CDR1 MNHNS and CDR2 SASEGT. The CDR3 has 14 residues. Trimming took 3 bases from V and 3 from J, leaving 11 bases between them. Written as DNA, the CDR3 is TGTGCCAGCAGTGAGCTCGGGCAGGACTATGGCTACACCTTC. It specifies CASSELGQDYGYTF.

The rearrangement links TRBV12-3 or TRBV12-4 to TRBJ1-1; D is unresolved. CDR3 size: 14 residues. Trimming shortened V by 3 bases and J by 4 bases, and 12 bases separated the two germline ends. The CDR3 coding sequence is TGTGCCAGCAGTTTTTCGATGGGGAGCACTGAAGCTTTCTTT. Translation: CASSFSMGSTEAFF.

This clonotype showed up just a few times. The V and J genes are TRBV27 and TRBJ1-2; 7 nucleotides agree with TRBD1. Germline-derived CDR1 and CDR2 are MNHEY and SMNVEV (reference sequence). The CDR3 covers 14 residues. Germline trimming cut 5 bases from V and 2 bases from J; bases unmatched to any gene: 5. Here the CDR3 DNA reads TGTGCCAGCAGTAGACAGGGAGAAAACTATGGCTACACCTTC. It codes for CASSRQGENYGYTF.

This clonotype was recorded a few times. The CDR3 DNA sequence: TGCAGTAGCACGGGGAGCGGGAGGGCAGATACGCAGTATTTT. Translating gives CSSTGSGRADTQYF. V gene TRBV20-1 combines with J gene TRBJ2-3, with 10 positions matching TRBD2. The germline gives CDR1 DFQATT, CDR2 SNEGSKA (reference sequence). This CDR3 contains 14 residues. V dropped 8 bases and J dropped 4; count of bases not matched to a gene: 9.